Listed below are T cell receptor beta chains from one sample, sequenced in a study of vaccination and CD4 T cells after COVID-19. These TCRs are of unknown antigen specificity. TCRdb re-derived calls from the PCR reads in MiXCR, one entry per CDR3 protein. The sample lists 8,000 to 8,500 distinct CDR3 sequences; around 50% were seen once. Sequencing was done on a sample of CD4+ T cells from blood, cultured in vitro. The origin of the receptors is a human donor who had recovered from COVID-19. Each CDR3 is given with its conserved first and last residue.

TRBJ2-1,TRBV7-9,CASSLGTGSNEQFF
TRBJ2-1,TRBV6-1,CASRPDRGPYNEQFF
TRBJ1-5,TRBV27,CASSLNSPPLGQPQHF
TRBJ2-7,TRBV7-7,CASSTDRGAEQYF
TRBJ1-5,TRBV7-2,CASSLERGLVQPQHF
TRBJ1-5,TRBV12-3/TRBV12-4,CASSVTGTGNQPQHF
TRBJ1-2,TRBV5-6,CASSLARMGGYTF
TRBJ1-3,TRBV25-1,CASSIGGQRGNTIYF
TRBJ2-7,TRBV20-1,CSAGDRAIDEQYF
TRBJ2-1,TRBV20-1,CSASFGSGRYEQFF
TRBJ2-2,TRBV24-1,CATSAGTDLTGELFF
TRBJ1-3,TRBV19,CASSLSRGHSGNTIYF
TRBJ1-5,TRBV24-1,CATSDLGDSLPGQPQHF
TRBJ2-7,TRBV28,CASSQTGRPLGQYF
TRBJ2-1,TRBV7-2,CASSPHRLREQFF
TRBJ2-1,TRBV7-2,CASSLAGTDYNEQFF
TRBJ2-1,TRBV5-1,CASSLDAGSYNEQFF
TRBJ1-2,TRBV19,CASSPGGDGYTF
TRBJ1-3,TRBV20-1,CSAHRGQGAGNTIYF
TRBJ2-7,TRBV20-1,CSGILVGEQYF
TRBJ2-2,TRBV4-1,CASSQRQANTGELFF
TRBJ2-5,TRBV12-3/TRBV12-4,CASSPGRDSQETQYF
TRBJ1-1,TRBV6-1,CATHRGVNTEAFF
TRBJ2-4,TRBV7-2,CASSLDPKNIQYF
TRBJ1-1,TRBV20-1,CSARLQGGWVNTEAFF
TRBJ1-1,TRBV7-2,CASSLQGQNTEAFF
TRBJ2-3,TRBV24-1,CATSDPPGRGGSDTQYF
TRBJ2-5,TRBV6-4,CASSGQETQYF
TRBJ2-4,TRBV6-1,CASSELRGLAKNIQYF
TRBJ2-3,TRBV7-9,CASSPRRGSTDTQYF
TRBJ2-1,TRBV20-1,CRANSFGGALSDNEQFF
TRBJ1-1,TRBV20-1,CSAREGFTEAFF
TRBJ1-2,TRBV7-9,CASSPWTGGTVGYTF
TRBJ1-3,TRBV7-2,CASSSGWTANTIYF
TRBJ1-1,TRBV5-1,CASRGSMNTEAFF
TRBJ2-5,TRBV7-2,CASSLAATGGMGQETQYF
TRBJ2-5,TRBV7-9,CASSDPPLGTSRLVQYF
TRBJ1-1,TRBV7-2,CASSYRQGGTEAFF
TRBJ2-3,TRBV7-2,CASSSPSDTQYF
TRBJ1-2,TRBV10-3,CAISEAETGNGYTF
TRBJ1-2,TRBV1,CTSSPSGDRDYGYTF
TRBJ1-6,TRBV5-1,CASSLARTNSPLHF
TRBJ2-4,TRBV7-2,CASSLVGQGTLDIQYF
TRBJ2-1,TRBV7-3,CASSLEGRGNEQFF
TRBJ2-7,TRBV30,CAWTNHRGQYF
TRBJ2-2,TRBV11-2,CASSPLSNTGELFF
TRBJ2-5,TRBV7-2,CASSLAGHGETQYF